Listed below are T cell receptor beta chains from one sample, sequenced in a study of T cells in Graves' hyperthyroidism and ophthalmopathy. In TCRdb, the multiplex PCR reads were re-called with MiXCR into one record per CDR3 protein. The table lists approximately 400,000 distinct CDR3 sequences, under 20% of them singletons. What was sequenced was blood. The source of these receptors is a man between 18 and 35 years old with Graves' ophthalmopathy. Both conserved end residues are part of each CDR3. The D gene is left open where the match is weak. Only some rows state a clone size, as once, few, many or a class for expanded clones.

V,size,J,D,length,CDR3,DNA
TRBV2,-,TRBJ2-1,-,16,CASSAEVADQHNEQFF,TGTGCCAGCAGTGCGGAGGTAGCGGACCAACACAATGAGCAGTTCTTC
TRBV7-3,once,TRBJ1-1,-,14,CASSAGTPNAEAFF,TGTGCCAGCAGCGCAGGGACACCGAACGCTGAAGCTTTCTTT
TRBV5-5,many,TRBJ1-5,-,15,CASSLWVERNQPQHF,TGTGCCAGCAGCTTGTGGGTAGAGCGCAATCAGCCCCAGCATTTT
TRBV11-2,many,TRBJ1-2,-,13,CASSAQGGLGYTF,TGTGCCAGCAGCGCACAGGGAGGGCTTGGCTACACCTTC
TRBV6-4,-,TRBJ2-1,-,15,CASRLDGLTLNEQFF,TGTGCCAGCAGACTAGACGGTCTCACCCTCAATGAGCAGTTCTTC
TRBV24-1,-,TRBJ2-1,TRBD2,14,CATQWSGGVGEQFF,TGTGCCACACAATGGAGCGGGGGGGTGGGGGAGCAGTTCTTC
TRBV18,few,TRBJ2-3,-,16,CASSAPGPIFTDTQYF,TGTGCCAGCTCAGCTCCGGGACCGATATTCACAGATACGCAGTATTTT
TRBV4-1,-,TRBJ2-1,-,16,CASSQPAESSYNEQFF,TGCGCCAGCAGCCAACCCGCGGAAAGCTCCTACAATGAGCAGTTCTTC
TRBV20-1,many,TRBJ1-2,-,14,CSARDFRRNYGYTF,TGCAGTGCTAGAGATTTCCGCCGGAACTATGGCTACACCTTC
TRBV7-6,-,TRBJ1-5,-,14,CASSLIRGGQPQHF,TGTGCCAGCAGCTTAATCCGAGGGGGTCAGCCCCAGCATTTT
TRBV2,-,TRBJ1-5,-,15,CASKAQAYSNQPQHF,TGTGCCAGCAAAGCACAGGCTTATAGCAATCAGCCCCAGCATTTT
TRBV12-3/TRBV12-4,many,TRBJ1-5,-,17,CASSLGPDSQHNQPQHF,TGTGCCAGCAGTTTAGGCCCGGACAGCCAACACAATCAGCCCCAGCATTTT
TRBV2,many,TRBJ1-1,TRBD1,14,CASSEEQGYTEAFF,TGTGCCAGCAGCGAAGAACAGGGGTACACTGAAGCTTTCTTT
TRBV6-2/TRBV6-3,once,TRBJ2-3,-,14,CASSYNGPGDTQYF,TGTGCCAGCAGTTACAACGGGCCGGGAGATACGCAGTATTTT
TRBV20-1,-,TRBJ1-2,-,15,CSAVMATSYNYGYTF,TGCAGTGCCGTTATGGCGACCTCGTATAACTATGGCTACACCTTC
TRBV10-3,few,TRBJ2-7,-,13,CAISERGSYEQYF,TGTGCCATCAGTGAGCGGGGCAGCTACGAGCAGTACTTC
TRBV5-1,-,TRBJ1-4,-,15,CASSLGGTSNEKLFF,TGCGCCAGCAGCTTGGGAGGGACAAGTAATGAAAAACTGTTTTTT